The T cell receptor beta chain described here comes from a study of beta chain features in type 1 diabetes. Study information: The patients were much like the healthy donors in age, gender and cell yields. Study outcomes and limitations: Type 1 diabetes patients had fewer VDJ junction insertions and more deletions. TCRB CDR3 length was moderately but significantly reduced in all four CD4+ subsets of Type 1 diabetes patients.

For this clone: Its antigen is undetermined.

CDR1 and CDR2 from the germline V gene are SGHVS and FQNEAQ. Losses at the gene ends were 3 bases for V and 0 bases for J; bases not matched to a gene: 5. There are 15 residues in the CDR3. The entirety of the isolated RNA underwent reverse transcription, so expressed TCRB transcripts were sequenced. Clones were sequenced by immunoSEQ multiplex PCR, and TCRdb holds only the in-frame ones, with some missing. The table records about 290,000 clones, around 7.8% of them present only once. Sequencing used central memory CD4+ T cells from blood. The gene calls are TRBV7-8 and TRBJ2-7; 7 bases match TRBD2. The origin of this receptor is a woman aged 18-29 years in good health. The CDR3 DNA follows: TGTGCCAGCAGCTTGAAGTCGGGAGGCTCCTACGAGCAGTACTTC. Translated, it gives CASSLKSGGSYEQYF.